These T cell receptor beta chains were read from a single sample in a study of T-cell memory formation after mild COVID-19. TCRdb fed the 5' RACE reads into MiXCR, producing one record per CDR3 protein. The sample has around 190,000 distinct CDR3 sequences, under 20% seen once. Sequencing was done on a sample of PBMCs or a T cell subset sorted from them (not recorded which). These receptors were taken from a man younger than 30 who had mild COVID-19 (a few samples of this study predate the infection). Cell type and time point are not known. CDR3s include the opening cysteine and the closing phenylalanine or tryptophan. A D gene is named only where the DNA matches it firmly. For some rows the clone size is stated as once, few or many, or as a class when expanded; others skip it.

V: TRBV5-1; J: TRBJ2-1; size: few; D: .; CDR3: CASSAGASYNEQFF; DNA: TGCGCCAGCAGTGCAGGGGCCTCCTACAATGAGCAGTTCTTC
V: TRBV3-1; J: TRBJ1-2; size: few; D: .; CDR3: CASSHDTPGDLNGYTF; DNA: TGTGCCAGCAGCCACGACACACCCGGGGATTTGAATGGCTACACCTTC
V: TRBV5-6; J: TRBJ2-4; size: .; D: .; CDR3: CASSLTQTIKNIQYF; DNA: TGTGCCAGCAGCTTGACACAGACGATAAAAAACATTCAGTACTTC
V: TRBV20-1; J: TRBJ2-3; size: .; D: TRBD2; CDR3: CSATDGGAWGTQYF; DNA: TGCAGTGCCACGGACGGGGGGGCATGGGGAACGCAGTATTTT
V: TRBV9; J: TRBJ2-7; size: few; D: .; CDR3: CASSVDQGYEQYF; DNA: TGTGCCAGCAGCGTAGACCAGGGCTACGAGCAGTACTTC
V: TRBV29-1; J: TRBJ2-3; size: many; D: .; CDR3: CSVAQDTQYF; DNA: TGCAGCGTTGCTCAAGATACGCAGTATTTT
V: TRBV6-2/TRBV6-3; J: TRBJ1-2; size: few; D: .; CDR3: CASSLSQGYTF; DNA: TGTGCCAGCAGCCTCTCTCAGGGCTACACCTTC
V: TRBV20-1; J: TRBJ1-2; size: few; D: .; CDR3: CSARAWRDRGYTF; DNA: TGCAGTGCTAGAGCTTGGAGGGATCGAGGCTACACCTTC
V: TRBV7-3; J: TRBJ2-7; size: .; D: TRBD2; CDR3: CASSLTSGGFYEQYF; DNA: TGTGCCAGCAGCTTAACTAGCGGGGGGTTCTACGAGCAGTACTTC
V: TRBV6-5; J: TRBJ1-6; size: .; D: .; CDR3: CASSYRTFSPLHF; DNA: TGTGCCAGCAGTTATCGAACATTCTCACCCCTCCACTTT
V: TRBV5-1; J: TRBJ1-5; size: many; D: .; CDR3: CASSLQGARNQPQHF; DNA: TGCGCCAGCAGCTTGCAGGGAGCCCGTAATCAGCCCCAGCATTTT
V: TRBV4-2; J: TRBJ1-2; size: .; D: .; CDR3: CASSQDFGGNGYTF; DNA: TGTGCCAGCAGCCAAGATTTCGGAGGGAATGGCTACACCTTC
V: TRBV7-2; J: TRBJ1-1; size: .; D: .; CDR3: CASIRSNEAFF; DNA: TGTGCCAGCATACGATCGAACGAAGCTTTCTTT
V: TRBV7-3; J: TRBJ2-1; size: .; D: TRBD1; CDR3: CASSLDRVGNEQFF; DNA: TGTGCCAGCAGCCTGGACAGGGTGGGGAATGAGCAGTTCTTC
V: TRBV5-5; J: TRBJ1-2; size: .; D: TRBD1; CDR3: CASSLGTGEGYTF; DNA: TGTGCCAGCAGCCTAGGGACAGGGGAAGGCTACACCTTC
V: TRBV5-5; J: TRBJ2-2; size: few; D: TRBD2; CDR3: CASSSWTSFGGELFF; DNA: TGTGCCAGCAGCTCCTGGACTAGTTTTGGCGGGGAGCTGTTTTTT
V: TRBV5-1; J: TRBJ2-1; size: few; D: .; CDR3: CASSLTGTTQEQFF; DNA: TGCGCCAGCAGTCTTACGGGCACAACCCAAGAGCAGTTCTTC
V: TRBV6-6; J: TRBJ1-2; size: few; D: .; CDR3: CASSRTALWGYTF; DNA: TGTGCCAGCAGCCGTACAGCATTATGGGGCTACACCTTC
V: TRBV5-1; J: TRBJ1-5; size: few; D: .; CDR3: CASSLGAGDSNQPQHF; DNA: TGCGCCAGCAGCTTGGGGGCGGGGGATAGCAATCAGCCCCAGCATTTT
V: TRBV6-5; J: TRBJ1-2; size: few; D: .; CDR3: CASSPGTPNYGYTF; DNA: TGTGCCAGCAGCCCGGGGACACCAAACTATGGCTACACCTTC
V: TRBV5-1; J: TRBJ2-3; size: few; D: .; CDR3: CASSLPGTGTDTQYF; DNA: TGCGCCAGCAGCTTGCCGGGGACGGGCACAGATACGCAGTATTTT
V: TRBV7-9; J: TRBJ2-3; size: few; D: TRBD1; CDR3: CASSLGQRAADTQYF; DNA: TGTGCCAGCAGCTTGGGACAGAGGGCTGCAGATACGCAGTATTTT
V: TRBV28; J: TRBJ1-1; size: once; D: .; CDR3: CASSLGRARNFF; DNA: TGTGCCAGCAGTTTAGGGCGGGCCCGGAATTTCTTT
V: TRBV5-1; J: TRBJ2-5; size: few; D: .; CDR3: CASGVGGQETQYF; DNA: TGCGCCAGCGGCGTCGGGGGCCAAGAGACCCAGTACTTC
V: TRBV20-1; J: TRBJ1-5; size: few; D: .; CDR3: CSARAAWGSLTSNQPQHF; DNA: TGCAGTGCTAGAGCGGCGTGGGGGTCGTTAACTAGCAATCAGCCCCAGCATTTT
V: TRBV7-3; J: TRBJ1-2; size: .; D: TRBD1; CDR3: CASSPTGTGYGYTF; DNA: TGTGCCAGCAGCCCGACCGGGACAGGGTATGGCTACACCTTC
V: TRBV10-2; J: TRBJ2-7; size: few; D: .; CDR3: CASSERPVYEQYF; DNA: TGCGCCAGCAGTGAGAGGCCTGTTTACGAGCAGTACTTC
V: TRBV12-3/TRBV12-4; J: TRBJ2-7; size: .; D: TRBD2; CDR3: CASTRGGYEQYF; DNA: TGTGCCAGCACGCGGGGGGGCTACGAGCAGTACTTC
V: TRBV19; J: TRBJ2-1; size: .; D: .; CDR3: CASSTSENNEQFF; DNA: TGTGCCAGTAGTACGTCAGAAAACAATGAGCAGTTCTTC
V: TRBV7-9; J: TRBJ1-2; size: .; D: .; CDR3: CASSLVREKDGYTF; DNA: TGTGCCAGCAGCTTAGTCCGCGAAAAGGATGGCTACACCTTC
V: TRBV20-1; J: TRBJ2-7; size: .; D: TRBD2; CDR3: CSASSSGGAAYF; DNA: TGCAGTGCTAGTTCTAGCGGGGGGGCCGCGTACTTC
V: TRBV7-2; J: TRBJ1-5; size: few; D: TRBD1; CDR3: CASSLWTGGQQPQHF; DNA: TGTGCCAGCAGCTTATGGACAGGGGGCCAACAGCCCCAGCATTTT
V: TRBV5-1; J: TRBJ2-3; size: .; D: .; CDR3: CASSLGGPADTQYF; DNA: TGCGCCAGCAGCTTGGGGGGCCCGGCAGATACGCAGTATTTT
V: TRBV15; J: TRBJ2-3; size: .; D: .; CDR3: CATSTPWGADTQYF; DNA: TGTGCCACCAGCACCCCGTGGGGGGCAGATACGCAGTATTTT
V: TRBV20-1; J: TRBJ2-1; size: .; D: .; CDR3: CSAASSYNEQFF; DNA: TGCAGTGCTGCCTCCTCCTACAATGAGCAGTTCTTC
V: TRBV5-1; J: TRBJ2-1; size: few; D: TRBD1; CDR3: CASSADPGQYNEQFF; DNA: TGCGCCAGCAGCGCGGACCCGGGACAGTACAATGAGCAGTTCTTC
V: TRBV11-2; J: TRBJ2-7; size: .; D: .; CDR3: CASSFVQSGQYF; DNA: TGTGCCAGCAGCTTCGTCCAATCGGGGCAGTACTTC
V: TRBV5-1; J: TRBJ2-7; size: many; D: TRBD2; CDR3: CASSRGGRAAYEQYF; DNA: TGCGCCAGCAGCCGCGGGGGACGGGCCGCCTACGAGCAGTACTTC
V: TRBV7-2; J: TRBJ1-1; size: few; D: .; CDR3: CASSLANGQGAFF; DNA: TGTGCCAGCAGCTTAGCAAACGGGCAGGGAGCTTTCTTT
V: TRBV14; J: TRBJ2-3; size: few; D: TRBD1; CDR3: CASSRSGGKADTQYF; DNA: TGTGCCAGCAGCCGTTCAGGGGGCAAGGCAGATACGCAGTATTTT
V: TRBV6-5; J: TRBJ2-1; size: .; D: .; CDR3: CASSYRVRNEQFF; DNA: TGTGCCAGCAGTTACAGGGTCCGCAATGAGCAGTTCTTC
V: TRBV7-2; J: TRBJ2-2; size: .; D: .; CDR3: CASSFLTGFGELFF; DNA: TGTGCCAGCAGCTTTCTTACAGGGTTCGGGGAGCTGTTTTTT
V: TRBV6-5; J: TRBJ2-7; size: .; D: .; CDR3: CASSYSRTDTVEQYF; DNA: TGTGCCAGCAGTTACTCGCGGACAGATACTGTCGAGCAGTACTTC
V: TRBV6-2/TRBV6-3; J: TRBJ2-3; size: .; D: TRBD2; CDR3: CASSTGTNTDTQYF; DNA: TGTGCCAGCAGCACCGGGACTAACACAGATACGCAGTATTTT
V: TRBV7-8; J: TRBJ1-5; size: few; D: .; CDR3: CASSFREVGQPQHF; DNA: TGTGCCAGCAGCTTCAGGGAGGTTGGTCAGCCCCAGCATTTT
V: TRBV28; J: TRBJ1-2; size: .; D: .; CDR3: CASRERQDGYTF; DNA: TGTGCCAGCAGAGAAAGACAGGATGGCTACACCTTC
V: TRBV4-3; J: TRBJ2-3; size: few; D: .; CDR3: CASSQGGARTDTQYF; DNA: TGCGCCAGCAGCCAAGGCGGGGCCCGCACAGATACGCAGTATTTT
V: TRBV27; J: TRBJ1-5; size: few; D: TRBD1; CDR3: CASGKGQGTQPQHF; DNA: TGTGCCAGCGGGAAAGGACAGGGAACCCAGCCCCAGCATTTT
V: TRBV5-5; J: TRBJ1-1; size: .; D: .; CDR3: CASSLLEGTVLLLTEAFF; DNA: TGTGCCAGCAGCTTGTTGGAGGGTACAGTCCTGTTGCTGACTGAAGCTTTCTTT
V: TRBV9; J: TRBJ2-5; size: .; D: .; CDR3: CASSFGRGQETQYF; DNA: TGTGCCAGCAGCTTTGGGCGGGGACAAGAGACCCAGTACTTC
V: TRBV28; J: TRBJ1-1; size: .; D: TRBD1; CDR3: CASSPTTGGLKNTEAFF; DNA: TGTGCCAGCAGTCCCACGACAGGGGGGCTCAAGAACACTGAAGCTTTCTTT
V: TRBV20-1; J: TRBJ1-2; size: .; D: .; CDR3: CSADPHRAGGYTF; DNA: TGCAGTGCTGACCCCCACAGGGCGGGTGGCTACACCTTC
V: TRBV20-1; J: TRBJ2-1; size: few; D: .; CDR3: CSARLAGYNEQFF; DNA: TGCAGTGCTAGATTGGCGGGGTACAATGAGCAGTTCTTC
V: TRBV4-3; J: TRBJ2-1; size: .; D: TRBD2; CDR3: CASSQGSAGGYEQFF; DNA: TGCGCCAGCAGCCAAGGCTCAGCGGGGGGTTATGAGCAGTTCTTC
V: TRBV6-5; J: TRBJ2-5; size: .; D: TRBD2; CDR3: CASSRGDPQETQYF; DNA: TGTGCCAGCAGTCGGGGGGACCCCCAAGAGACCCAGTACTTC